These T cell receptor beta chains were read from a single sample in a study of blood T cell repertoires in COVID-19. Some clones are missing from TCRdb's copy, which holds only in-frame ones; the method was immunoSEQ multiplex PCR. The sample holds some 280,000 clones, about nine tenths seen once. What was sequenced was peripheral blood. The receptors stem from a woman in her twenties or thirties with active or convalescent COVID-19. Both conserved end residues are trimmed from each CDR3.

TRBV19 12 ASSIVAVYHGYT
TRBV5-6 11 ASSLDMKNTIY
TRBV19 15 ASSIAPREANNSPLH
TRBV2 13 ASTPGRAHTQPQH
TRBV6-6 9 ASGPGNTIY
TRBV30 16 AWSGEATGGRYNSPLH
TRBV28 12 ASSPPGDPYEQY
TRBV4-2 15 ASSQGLRQGAGETQY
TRBV10-1 13 ASSDDRGGSYEQY
TRBV3-1/TRBV3-2 11 ASSQQGANEQF
TRBV30 12 AWSVFTGVYEQY
TRBV19 10 ASGPDRGEQY
TRBV7-2 12 ASSLGGLLNTQY
TRBV9 12 ASSPGQENYGYT
TRBV19 15 ASSGTRTGLNTGELF
TRBV9 13 ASSVAGGYTGELF
TRBV2 13 ASTPNGVAEDTQY
TRBV11-3 12 ASSLSRGNNEQF
TRBV3-1/TRBV3-2 12 ASSQDLRGNTIY
TRBV5-1 11 ASSMDSSYEQY
TRBV7-8 13 ASSLGDIVNQPQH
TRBV30 11 ALRTEHTGELF